These 21 T cell receptor beta chains share one sample of origin, sequenced in a study of T-cell memory formation after mild COVID-19. TCRdb reprocessed the 5' RACE reads via MiXCR and lists one record per CDR3 protein. The sample consists of roughly 200,000 distinct CDR3 sequences, roughly 17% of them appearing once. Input material: PBMCs or a T cell subset sorted from them (not recorded which). Receptor source: an adult woman who had mild COVID-19 (a few samples of this study predate the infection). Cell type and time point are not known.

V and J are TRBV12-3 or TRBV12-4 and TRBJ2-7; D is perhaps TRBD2 (7 bases). This CDR3 is built from 15 residues. Trimming shortened V by 1 base and J by 3 bases, and 13 bases separated the two germline ends. The CDR3 region has the DNA TGTGCCAGCAGTTTAGATGGGGGGGGCCTCTACGAGCAGTACTTC. It translates to CASSLDGGGLYEQYF.

J is TRBJ1-1 and V is TRBV12-3 or TRBV12-4, with 9 bases fitting TRBD1. V was clipped by 5 bases and J by 1 base; unmatched bases: 17. This CDR3 contains 19 residues. The CDR3 spells CASSLARDRDDMTNTEAFF. The CDR3 DNA is TGTGCCAGCAGTCTCGCCCGGGACAGGGACGATATGACGAACACTGAAGCTTTCTTT.

The chain combines TRBV20-1 with TRBJ2-1; D gene unclear. Per the germline V gene, CDR1 is DFQATT and CDR2 is SNEGSKA (reference sequence). This CDR3 is built from 16 residues. The V gene lost 1 base and the J gene lost 0 bases, with 13 bases spanning the gap. CDR3 nucleotide sequence: TGCAGTGCTAGAGGCGAAGATGGTCTCTCCTACAATGAGCAGTTCTTC. Translated: CSARGEDGLSYNEQFF.

The J gene is TRBJ2-3, the V gene TRBV27; 7 nucleotides line up with TRBD2. V trimming: 6 bases; J trimming: 1 base; junction bases outside the gene matches: 13. From germline, CDR1 is MNHEY and CDR2 SMNVEV (reference sequence). The CDR3 contains 17 residues. The CDR3 DNA follows: TGTGCCAGCAGCCCCCTGCCCCCAGGGAGGGGCACAGATACGCAGTATTTT. It codes for CASSPLPPGRGTDTQYF.

This clonotype was seen more than once but under ten times. The chain uses TRBV18 and TRBJ1-2; a weak D match, TRBD1 (5 bases). The CDR3 has 16 residues. The germline V and J ends were trimmed by 2 bases and 4 bases, with 17 bases remaining between them. CDR1 and CDR2 (germline): KGHSH, LQKENI. The CDR3 DNA reads TGTGCCAGCTCACCAGCTGCGGGACCTTGGGGCTATGGCTACACCTTC. It specifies CASSPAAGPWGYGYTF.

This clonotype was seen a few times. This chain uses TRBV12-3 or TRBV12-4 with TRBJ2-7, with 8 nucleotides matching TRBD1. This CDR3 is built from 14 residues. V was pared by 2 bases and J by 6 bases, with 6 bases of the junction left unmatched. The CDR3 spells CASSLSQGAGEQYF. DNA of the CDR3: TGTGCCAGCAGTTTAAGTCAGGGGGCAGGCGAGCAGTACTTC.

This clonotype has a handful of counts. This rearrangement joins TRBV4-1 to TRBJ1-1; 7 positions match TRBD1. The trim removed 2 bases at V and 1 base at J, leaving 4 bases unmatched. Germline V gives CDR1 MGHRA, CDR2 YSYEKL. The CDR3 has 15 amino acids. The CDR3 region is CASSQPGQANTEAFF. The CDR3 DNA sequence: TGCGCCAGCAGCCAACCAGGACAGGCGAACACTGAAGCTTTCTTT.

The chain has TRBV29-1 and TRBJ2-1; weak D call: TRBD2 (6 bases). CDR1 and CDR2 (germline): SQVTM, ANQGSEA. V was shortened by 6 bases and J by 4 bases, with 10 bases between the two germline ends. CDR3 size: 12 residues. CDR3 sequence: CSVSGTYNEQFF. The CDR3 DNA reads as TGCAGCGTCTCCGGGACTTACAATGAGCAGTTCTTC.

This clonotype was counted at least ten times. V usage is TRBV7-9 and J usage is TRBJ2-2; TRBD2 might be the D (6 bases). V lost 5 bases to trimming and J lost 4 bases, with 17 bases between them. Germline V gene lookup returns CDR1 SEHNR and CDR2 FQNEAQ (reference sequence). The length of the CDR3 is 16 residues. The chain's CDR3 is CASSPRWGDGTGELFF. CDR3 nucleotides: TGTGCCAGCAGCCCACGGTGGGGGGACGGCACCGGGGAGCTGTTTTTT.

This clonotype was picked up a small number of times. The gene calls are TRBV5-1 and TRBJ2-1; 7 bases fit TRBD1. This CDR3 has 15 residues. The germline gives CDR1 SGHRS, CDR2 YFSETQ. The ends lost 5 bases at V and 1 base at J; junction bases unmatched: 6. The CDR3 is CASRLTGVSYNEQFF. CDR3 bases: TGCGCCAGCAGACTCACAGGGGTGTCCTACAATGAGCAGTTCTTC.

This clonotype was found a few times. The chain recombines TRBV15 with TRBJ1-6; 10 bases match TRBD1. V was clipped by 5 bases and J by 11 bases; unmatched bases: 6. Per germline, CDR1 LNHNV and CDR2 YYDKDF (reference sequence). The CDR3 consists of 14 residues. CDR3 residues: CATSSRDRGAPLHF. The CDR3 DNA follows: TGTGCCACCAGCTCCCGGGACAGGGGAGCACCCCTCCACTTT.

The rearrangement joins TRBV4-3 to TRBJ2-3, with 11 bases identical to TRBD2. Trimming took 4 bases from V and 4 from J; bases not matched to a gene: 10. This CDR3 has 17 amino acids. Germline V gene lookup returns CDR1 LGHNA and CDR2 YSLEER. The CDR3 nucleotides are TGCGCCAGCAGCCCCCGAAGGGTAGCGGGAGGGGCAGATACGCAGTATTTT. Amino acid sequence: CASSPRRVAGGADTQYF.

The chain joins TRBV19 to TRBJ1-5; 7 bases agree with TRBD1. V was clipped by 9 bases and J by 1 base; unmatched bases: 9. This CDR3 is 15 amino acids long. CDR1 is LNHDA and CDR2 is SQIVND in the germline V gene (reference sequence). The CDR3 nucleotides read TGTGCCAGCCGCGACAGGGTGTGGAGCAATCAGCCCCAGCATTTT. Translation: CASRDRVWSNQPQHF.

This clonotype was recorded a few times. The V and J genes are TRBV5-1 and TRBJ2-5, with TRBD2 matching over 8 bases. Germline CDR1 is SGHRS and CDR2 is YFSETQ. V was pared by 6 bases and J by 0 bases, with 7 bases of the junction left unmatched. This CDR3 comprises 15 residues. The CDR3: CASKAGGLYQETQYF. CDR3 nucleotide sequence: TGCGCCAGCAAGGCGGGGGGATTGTACCAAGAGACCCAGTACTTC.

In this sample, this clonotype turned up a few times. The V and J genes are TRBV20-1 and TRBJ2-1; the D gene is possibly TRBD2 (5 bases). CDR1 and CDR2 from the germline V gene are DFQATT and SNEGSKA (reference sequence). This CDR3 spans 14 amino acids. V lost 2 bases to trimming and J lost 3 bases, with 11 bases between them. The CDR3: CSARWPAGYNEQFF. CDR3 coding DNA: TGCAGTGCTAGATGGCCGGCGGGCTACAATGAGCAGTTCTTC.

This clonotype has just a few counts. The chain joins TRBV19 to TRBJ2-7; TRBD1 or TRBD2 may be the D gene (6 bases each). Germline V gives CDR1 LNHDA, CDR2 SQIVND (reference sequence). The ends were cut back, 8 bases at V and 0 bases at J, with 11 bases in the middle. The CDR3 totals 13 residues. The CDR3 region has the DNA TGTGCCAGTCAGGGGAGGAGCTCCTACGAGCAGTACTTC. This codes for CASQGRSSYEQYF.

In its sample, this clonotype was seen many times. Written as DNA, the CDR3 is TGCAGTGCCACGGCGGGGCCCCAGAATCAGCCCCAGCATTTT. Translating it yields CSATAGPQNQPQHF. This chain links TRBV20-1 with TRBJ1-5; TRBD1 is a possible D gene (5 bases). Germline V gene sequence: CDR1 DFQATT, CDR2 SNEGSKA (reference sequence). The CDR3 spans 14 residues. Trimming took off 6 bases at V and 4 bases at J, with 16 bases between the two ends.

This clonotype was found a few times. The rearrangement joins TRBV7-8 to TRBJ1-4; no firm D call. Trimming left V 3 bases short and J 0 bases short, with 11 bases between. The CDR3 spans 16 residues. Per germline, CDR1 SGHVS and CDR2 FQNEAQ. Here the CDR3 reads CASSFYRFATNEKLFF. In DNA, the CDR3 is TGTGCCAGCAGCTTTTACCGTTTTGCAACTAATGAAAAACTGTTTTTT.

The chain carries TRBV7-2 and TRBJ1-5, with a possible D match to TRBD1 (6 bases). This CDR3 has 15 residues. V lost 1 base and J 1 base, leaving 8 bases between the germline ends. CDR1 and CDR2 (germline): SGHTA, FQGNSA. CDR3 DNA sequence: TGTGCCAGCAGCTTAGATGGACAGAGCAATCAGCCCCAGCATTTT. This encodes CASSLDGQSNQPQHF.

The CDR3 region has the DNA TGTGCCAGCAGTTACCGAGTAGACAGCACAGATACGCAGTATTTT. As protein: CASSYRVDSTDTQYF. The rearrangement links TRBV6-5 to TRBJ2-3; the D is unclear. Trimming shortened V by 2 bases and J by 0 bases, and 9 bases separated the two germline ends. CDR1 is MNHEY, CDR2 SVGAGI, per germline. This CDR3 region has 15 residues.

The chain couples TRBV24-1 to TRBJ1-5; D not resolved. This CDR3 is built from 17 residues. The V gene lost 4 bases and the J gene lost 0 bases, with 15 bases spanning the gap. The germline CDR1 and CDR2 sequences are KGHDR and SFDVKD. DNA for the CDR3: TGTGCCACCAGTGAAAACCCAGGCGTCGTTAGCAATCAGCCCCAGCATTTT. Residues: CATSENPGVVSNQPQHF.